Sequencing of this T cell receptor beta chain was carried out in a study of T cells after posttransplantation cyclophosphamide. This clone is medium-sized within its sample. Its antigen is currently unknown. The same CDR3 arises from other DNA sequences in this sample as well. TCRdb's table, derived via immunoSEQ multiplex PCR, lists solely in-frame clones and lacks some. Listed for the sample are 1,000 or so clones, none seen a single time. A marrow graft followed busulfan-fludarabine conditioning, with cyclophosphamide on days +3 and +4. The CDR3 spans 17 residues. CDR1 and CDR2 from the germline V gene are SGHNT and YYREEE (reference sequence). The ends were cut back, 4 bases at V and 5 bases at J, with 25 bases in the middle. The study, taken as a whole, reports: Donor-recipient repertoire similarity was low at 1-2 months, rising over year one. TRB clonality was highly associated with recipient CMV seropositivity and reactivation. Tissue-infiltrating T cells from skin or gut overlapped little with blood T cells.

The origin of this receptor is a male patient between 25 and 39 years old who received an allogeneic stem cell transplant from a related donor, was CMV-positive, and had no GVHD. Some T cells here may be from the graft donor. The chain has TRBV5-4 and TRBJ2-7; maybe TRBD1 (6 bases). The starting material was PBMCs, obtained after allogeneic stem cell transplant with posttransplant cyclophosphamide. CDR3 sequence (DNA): TGTGCCAGCAGCGCGGGTGGGGGCACAGGAATCGGGAACGAGCAGTACTTC. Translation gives CASSAGGGTGIGNEQYF.